These 15 T cell receptor beta chains originate from one sample sequenced in a study of blood T cell repertoires in COVID-19. The data were produced by immunoSEQ multiplex PCR, yet TCRdb's version contains in-frame clones alone and is incomplete. In the table there are tens of thousands of clones, roughly 80% of which are singletons. Sequencing was performed on peripheral blood. These receptor sequences come from a woman aged 80 or over with acute or convalescent COVID-19.

The rearrangement joins TRBV19 to TRBJ2-1; 8 bases agree with TRBD1. This CDR3 is built from 14 residues. J gave up 9 bases and V 3 bases, and 7 bases lay outside the gene matches. Germline-derived CDR1 and CDR2 are LNHDA and SQIVND (reference sequence). For the CDR3, the DNA is TGTGCCAGTAGTATTGGACAGGGTTTAGGTGAGCAGTTCTTC. Translated: CASSIGQGLGEQFF.

The genes are TRBV12-3 or TRBV12-4 and TRBJ1-2; D is possibly TRBD1 (5 bases). The CDR3 length is 12 residues. V dropped 4 bases and J dropped 6 bases, with 9 bases sitting between them. In nucleotides, the CDR3 is TGTGCCAGCAGTTGGACGGGGGATGGCTACACCTTC. Translation gives CASSWTGDGYTF.

V gene TRBV9 combines with J gene TRBJ1-3, with D hard to call. CDR3 length: 16 amino acids. Germline-derived CDR1 and CDR2 are SGDLS and YYNGEE. Between the trimmed V and J ends, which lost 0 bases and 4 bases, there was a span of 14 bases. CDR3 amino acids: CASSVATGGFGNTIYF. In DNA form, the CDR3 reads TGTGCCAGCAGCGTAGCTACTGGAGGGTTCGGAAACACCATATATTTT.

The V gene is TRBV7-8, the J gene TRBJ1-2; TRBD1 aligns across 8 bases. The ends lost 1 base at V and 3 bases at J; junction bases unmatched: 4. The germline gives CDR1 SGHVS, CDR2 FQNEAQ. The CDR3 extends over 15 amino acids. The CDR3 DNA reads TGTGCCAGCAGCTTAGATTCAGGGGGCGACTATGGCTACACCTTC. Protein product: CASSLDSGGDYGYTF.

This chain joins TRBV2 and TRBJ2-1; 9 bases agree with TRBD2. Germline CDR1 SNHLY, CDR2 FYNNEI. Trimming took 7 bases from V and 0 from J; bases not matched to a gene: 7. The CDR3 contains 16 residues. The CDR3 coding sequence is TGTGCCAGCAAGAGGACTAGCGCGAGCTCCTACAATGAGCAGTTCTTC. It encodes CASKRTSASSYNEQFF.

The gene calls are TRBV3-1 (or the pseudogene TRBV3-2) and TRBJ2-7, with D maybe TRBD2 (6 bases). V lost 1 base and J 7 bases, leaving 17 bases between the germline ends. The germline CDR1 and CDR2 sequences are LGHDT and YNNKEL (reference sequence). There are 15 residues in the CDR3. CDR3 sequence (DNA): TGTGCCAGCAGCCAAGCGGGAGTAGGAGGTTATGAGCAGTACTTC. It translates to CASSQAGVGGYEQYF.

The gene calls are TRBV9 and TRBJ1-1, with D tentatively TRBD1 (6 bases). V lost 5 bases and J 0 bases, leaving 8 bases between the germline ends. Germline values: CDR1 SGDLS, CDR2 YYNGEE. The CDR3 is 13 residues long. CDR3 protein: CASRGHVNTEAFF. CDR3 DNA sequence: TGTGCCAGCAGGGGACACGTGAACACTGAAGCTTTCTTT.

The chain links TRBV30 to TRBJ1-1, with a tentative D call TRBD1 (5 bases). Per germline, CDR1 GTSNPN and CDR2 SVGIG (reference sequence). The CDR3 contains 12 residues. The V end was cut by 4 bases, the J end by 6 bases, with 12 bases between. The CDR3: CAWKEGRAEAFF. In DNA, the CDR3 is TGTGCCTGGAAGGAGGGGCGAGCTGAAGCTTTCTTT.

The chain is built from TRBV12-5 and TRBJ2-5; weak D call: TRBD2 (7 bases). The germline V gene has CDR1 LGHNT and CDR2 FRNRAP. Trimming pared 0 bases from V and 3 bases from J, leaving 17 bases between. This CDR3 spans 17 amino acids. CDR3 sequence (DNA): TGTGCTAGTGGTTTGGTACGGCGGGGGCAGGGAGAAGAGACCCAGTACTTC. Protein product: CASGLVRRGQGEETQYF.

This clone has ten or more counts. The genes are TRBV18 and TRBJ1-2, with 7 nucleotides matching TRBD1. J was trimmed by 0 bases and V by 2 bases; bases with no gene match: 6. This CDR3 has 16 residues. Germline V gene sequence: CDR1 KGHSH, CDR2 LQKENI. The CDR3 DNA sequence: TGTGCCAGCTCACCAGCGGGACAGCATTCTAACTATGGCTACACCTTC. Translation gives CASSPAGQHSNYGYTF.

V and J are TRBV5-6 and TRBJ1-1; TRBD1 matches 8 bases. V trimming: 1 base; J trimming: 1 base; junction bases outside the gene matches: 0. CDR3 length equals 14 residues. The V gene's germline CDR1 is SGHDT and CDR2 YYEEEE. CDR3 DNA sequence: TGTGCCAGCAGCTTGACAGGGGGGAACACTGAAGCTTTCTTT. This codes for CASSLTGGNTEAFF.

V is TRBV30 and J is TRBJ1-3, with D possibly being TRBD1 (5 bases). CDR1 and CDR2 (germline): GTSNPN, SVGIG (reference sequence). V lost 5 bases and J lost 4, with 12 bases in between. The CDR3 contains 13 residues. CDR3 sequence: CAWCGAEGNTIYF. The DNA of the CDR3 is TGTGCCTGGTGCGGGGCCGAGGGAAACACCATATATTTT.

The V gene is TRBV5-1, the J gene TRBJ2-1; perhaps TRBD1 as D (5 bases). The CDR3 runs 14 residues. Looked up from germline, CDR1 is SGHRS and CDR2 is YFSETQ. Trimming took 4 bases from V and 5 from J, leaving 13 bases between them. CDR3 in DNA: TGCGCCAGCAGCGGGGCTGAACTGAACAATGAGCAGTTCTTC. Its translation is CASSGAELNNEQFF.

The chain couples TRBV6-5 to TRBJ2-7; perhaps TRBD2 as D (7 bases). The CDR3 runs 14 residues. V lost 5 bases and J lost 4, with 15 bases in between. Germline values: CDR1 MNHEY, CDR2 SVGAGI. CDR3 sequence reads: CASSSLGGPYEQYF. CDR3 nucleotide sequence: TGTGCCAGCAGTAGCCTGGGGGGGCCTTACGAGCAGTACTTC.

This clone was seen more than once but under ten times. This chain uses TRBV19 with TRBJ1-4, with 8 bases fitting TRBD1. J gave up 4 bases and V 6 bases, and 10 bases lay outside the gene matches. The germline CDR1 and CDR2 sequences are LNHDA and SQIVND (reference sequence). The CDR3 loop spans 16 amino acids. The CDR3 nucleotides read TGTGCCAGTAGACAGGCCGGGACAGGCAATAATGAAAAACTGTTTTTT. This encodes CASRQAGTGNNEKLFF.